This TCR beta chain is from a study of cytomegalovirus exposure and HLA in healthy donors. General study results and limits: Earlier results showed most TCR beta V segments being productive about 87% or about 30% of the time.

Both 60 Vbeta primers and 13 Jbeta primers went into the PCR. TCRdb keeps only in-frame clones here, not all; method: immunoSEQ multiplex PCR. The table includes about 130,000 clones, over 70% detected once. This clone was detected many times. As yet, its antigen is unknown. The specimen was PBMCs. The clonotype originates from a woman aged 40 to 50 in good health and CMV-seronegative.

The CDR3 nucleotides are TGCAGCGTTGTAAGGGGGTCTGACACTGAAGCTTTCTTT. Amino acid sequence: CSVVRGSDTEAFF. The J gene is TRBJ1-1, the V gene TRBV29-1; a possible D gene is TRBD1 (6 bases). The CDR3 has 13 amino acids. CDR1 is SQVTM and CDR2 is ANQGSEA in the germline V gene. V was trimmed by 4 bases and J by 3 bases, leaving 12 bases between them.